These 3 T cell receptor beta chains share one sample of origin, sequenced in a study of OX40 agonist ivuxolimab in advanced cancers. Using immunoSEQ multiplex PCR, the repertoire was profiled, and TCRdb retains in-frame clones only, with some absent. The sample consists of nearly 80,000 clones, less than 95% of them appearing once. Sequenced here: CD4+ or CD8+ T cells sorted from blood, sampled in a trial of the OX40 agonist ivuxolimab. These receptors were obtained from an adult with an advanced solid tumor such as melanoma, head and neck, liver or kidney cancer.

The chain links TRBV19 to TRBJ2-3, with 7 bases lining up with TRBD1. The length of the CDR3 is 16 residues. Germline V gene lookup returns CDR1 LNHDA and CDR2 SQIVND (reference sequence). After removal of 5 bases from V and 2 bases from J, the junction contained 10 bases not matched to a gene. CDR3 DNA: TGTGCCAGTAGTGCCCACCCAGGACAGGCCACAGATACGCAGTATTTT. Protein product: CASSAHPGQATDTQYF.

The gene calls are TRBV6-5 and TRBJ2-5; possible D gene TRBD1, 6 bases. This CDR3 is built from 14 residues. Between the trimmed V and J ends, which lost 6 bases and 6 bases, there was a span of 17 bases. In germline, CDR1 is MNHEY, CDR2 SVGAGI. CDR3 nucleotides: TGTGCCAGCAGAACCGACAGGTTTTGGAAGACCCAGTACTTC. It encodes CASRTDRFWKTQYF.

This chain uses TRBV10-3 with TRBJ1-2, with 8 nucleotides matching TRBD1. V trimming: 6 bases; J trimming: 8 bases; junction bases outside the gene matches: 11. Germline V gene sequence: CDR1 ENHRY, CDR2 SYGVKD. The CDR3 sequence is 14 residues long. The CDR3 DNA sequence: TGTGCCATCAGGCCGTCGACAGGGGAAGTAGGCTACACCTTC. It specifies CAIRPSTGEVGYTF.